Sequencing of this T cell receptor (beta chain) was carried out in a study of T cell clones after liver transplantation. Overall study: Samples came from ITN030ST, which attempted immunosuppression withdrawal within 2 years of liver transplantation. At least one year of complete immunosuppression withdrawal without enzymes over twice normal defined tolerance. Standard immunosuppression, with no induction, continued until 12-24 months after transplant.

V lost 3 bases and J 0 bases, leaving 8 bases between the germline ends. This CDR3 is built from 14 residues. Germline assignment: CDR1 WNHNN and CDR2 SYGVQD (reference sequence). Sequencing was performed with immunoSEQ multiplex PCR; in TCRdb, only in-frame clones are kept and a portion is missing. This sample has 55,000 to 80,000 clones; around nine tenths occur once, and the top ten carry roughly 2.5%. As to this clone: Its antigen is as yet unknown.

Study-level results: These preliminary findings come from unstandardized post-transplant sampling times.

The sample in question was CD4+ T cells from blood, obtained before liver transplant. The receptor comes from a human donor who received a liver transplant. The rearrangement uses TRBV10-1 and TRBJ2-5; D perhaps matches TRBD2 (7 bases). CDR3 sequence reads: CASSEGGDQETQYF. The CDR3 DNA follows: TGCGCCAGCAGTGAAGGGGGGGACCAAGAGACCCAGTACTTC.